A selection of T cell receptor beta chains follows, all from one sample in a study of blood T cell repertoires in COVID-19. Generated by immunoSEQ multiplex PCR, the TCRdb table keeps only in-frame clones and is missing some. The repertoire holds 30,000 to 40,000 clones, with 75% to 90% as singletons. The sequenced sample consisted of peripheral blood. The receptors shown here come from a human donor in a cohort sampled during active COVID-19. Both conserved end residues are part of each CDR3. The order of the fields is clone size, J gene, V gene, CDR3 protein. Clone size appears in some rows only: once, few, many, or a class for an expanded clone.

>-|TRBJ2-1|TRBV9
CASSVVAGNEQFF
>once|TRBJ2-7|TRBV27
CASSQPGQGYEQYF
>few|TRBJ2-7|TRBV5-1
CASNLFGTSGVINSYEQYF
>-|TRBJ1-4|TRBV7-9
CASSLPSGGTNEKLFF
>-|TRBJ2-2|TRBV9
CASSVQGQGGTGELFF
>-|TRBJ2-3|TRBV19
CASSIWGGPTDTQYF
>-|TRBJ1-3|TRBV5-5
CASSKQGQISGNTIYF
>few|TRBJ2-3|TRBV7-6
CASSLAWTSGGSTDTQYF
>-|TRBJ2-7|TRBV2
CASSRTTYEQYF
>few|TRBJ1-2|TRBV3-1/TRBV3-2
CASGQGSRGYTF
>once|TRBJ2-7|TRBV28
CASSWNRGSPYEQYF
>-|TRBJ1-5|TRBV2
CASSLRDRASNQPQHF
>-|TRBJ2-6|TRBV19
CASSIEAGSGANVLTF
>-|TRBJ2-2|TRBV19
CASTGIAGELFF
>few|TRBJ1-5|TRBV20-1
CSASIGEPQHF
>once|TRBJ2-4|TRBV13
CASSSGVAKNIQYF
>-|TRBJ2-7|TRBV28
CASSFRREVHEQYF
>-|TRBJ2-7|TRBV9
CASSETPPGSHEQYF
>-|TRBJ2-7|TRBV19
CASRTGGYSYEQYF
>few|TRBJ1-6|TRBV2
CASIWGTSYNSPLHF
>-|TRBJ1-2|TRBV28
CASSSLFVTF
>-|TRBJ1-3|TRBV9
CASSPDTDSLSGNTIYF
>-|TRBJ2-7|TRBV7-2
CASSREGTVSEQYF
>-|TRBJ2-3|TRBV10-3
CAIRRLAESTDTQYF
>once|TRBJ2-3|TRBV9
CASSVVREGDTQYF
>-|TRBJ2-5|TRBV9
CASSVQGAGETQYF
>-|TRBJ2-6|TRBV6-2/TRBV6-3
CASSSGDRSSGANVLTF
>-|TRBJ1-1|TRBV7-6
CASSLGGPEAFF
>-|TRBJ1-2|TRBV7-9
CASSTEAGGYGYTF
>-|TRBJ1-2|TRBV9
CASSVDAGGLEGYTF
>-|TRBJ2-7|TRBV6-5
CASSYSGGREQYF
>-|TRBJ2-3|TRBV5-6
CASSSAGTSVLGTDTQYF
>once|TRBJ2-2|TRBV29-1
CSVVIFEGTGELFF
>once|TRBJ1-1|TRBV12-3/TRBV12-4
CASSPFGLIF
>-|TRBJ1-1|TRBV6-5
CASSPGQPNTEAFF
>-|TRBJ2-7|TRBV4-1
CASSQVGKLYEQYF
>few|TRBJ2-1|TRBV2
CASSPLAGLRLYNEQFF
>-|TRBJ1-5|TRBV7-9
CASTVSNQPQHF
>-|TRBJ1-6|TRBV5-1
CASSLGQGRENSPLHF
>-|TRBJ1-6|TRBV5-6
CASSLRTGKGHSPLHF
>-|TRBJ2-7|TRBV9
CASSVDATVSYEQYF
>-|TRBJ2-3|TRBV7-2
CASSLSGGRGSTDTQYF
>once|TRBJ2-3|TRBV5-8
CASSRPGLAGGATDTQYF
>-|TRBJ2-1|TRBV3-1/TRBV3-2
CASRSYNEQFF
>few|TRBJ1-6|TRBV3-1/TRBV3-2
CASSQGQGNSPLHF
>-|TRBJ2-4|TRBV2
CATRVGTTGIQYF
>-|TRBJ2-1|TRBV9
CASSVPSGRGEQFF
>-|TRBJ2-3|TRBV3-1/TRBV3-2
CASSHQAGMGDTQYF
>-|TRBJ2-1|TRBV6-5
CASSTGPGPWNEQFF
>-|TRBJ1-1|TRBV2
CASSPQGAVTEAFF
>-|TRBJ1-1|TRBV29-1
CSVELRGSRTEAFF
>once|TRBJ1-2|TRBV5-1
CASTASWGDYGYTF
>-|TRBJ2-7|TRBV11-2
CASSQGGGRAFYEQYF
>-|TRBJ1-6|TRBV4-1
CASSQETAPGSPLHF